This T cell receptor beta chain stems from a study of identifying expanded T cells in peripheral blood. The CDR3 length is 16 residues. The germline V gene encodes CDR1 LGHNA and CDR2 YSLEER. Trimming took off 1 base at V and 5 bases at J, with 17 bases between the two ends. The assay was immunoSEQ multiplex PCR, and TCRdb's table has in-frame clones only and misses some. This sample has about 85,000 clones, with more than 70% found just once. Sequences were obtained from blood. This clonotype originated in a person aged 18-69 years in good health. The chain links TRBV4-3 to TRBJ1-1; TRBD1 might be the D (5 bases). The CDR3 DNA follows: TGCGCCAGCAGCCAAGCGCAGGGATGGAGAGGGACTGAAGCTTTCTTT. As protein: CASSQAQGWRGTEAFF.